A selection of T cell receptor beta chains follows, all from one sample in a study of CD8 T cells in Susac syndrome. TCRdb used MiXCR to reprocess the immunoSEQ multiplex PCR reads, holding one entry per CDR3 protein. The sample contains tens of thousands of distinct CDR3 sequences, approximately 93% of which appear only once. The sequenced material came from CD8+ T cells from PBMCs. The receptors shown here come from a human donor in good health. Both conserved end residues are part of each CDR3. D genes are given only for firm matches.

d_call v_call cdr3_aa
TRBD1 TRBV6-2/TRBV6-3 CASSPSSGQKMNTEAFF
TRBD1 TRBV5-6 CASSPRDRGPLNEQFF
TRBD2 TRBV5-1 CATRTSGTLMGEQFF
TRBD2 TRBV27 CASSFSGRAYEQYF
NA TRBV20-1 CSAGEYNEQFF
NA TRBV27 CASSWQGDYNEQFF
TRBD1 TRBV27 CASSIQGSENEQYF
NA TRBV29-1 CSVDGRNTEAFF
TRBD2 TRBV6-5 CASSYSEAGANGEQYF
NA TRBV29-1 CSVEGWPTKSDTEAFF
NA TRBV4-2 CASSQLSTEIYNEQFF
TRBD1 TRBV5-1 CASSRPGQGSYEQYF
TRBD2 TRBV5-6 CASSWGLAVDEQFF
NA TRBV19 CASSISAPAEQYF
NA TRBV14 CASSVANEQFF
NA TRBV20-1 CSARGRGAVSNQPQHF
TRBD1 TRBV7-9 CASSSGTALMEYF
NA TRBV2 CASSEKVTPETQYF
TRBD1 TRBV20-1 CSAGSAGQGPGELFF
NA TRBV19 CASSTRTSLAKNIQYF
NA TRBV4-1 CASSQAGWDRFF
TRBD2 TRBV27 CASILTLAGGPGEQFF
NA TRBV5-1 CASSLPGPEQFF
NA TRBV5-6 CASSRGSLDEQYF
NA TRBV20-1 CSARVGGRTTGELFF
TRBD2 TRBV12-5 CASAADAGGPGFF
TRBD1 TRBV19 CASSMGTGGYEQYF
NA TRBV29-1 CSVEAGPREQYF
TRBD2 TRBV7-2 CASSLGLAGTYNEQFF
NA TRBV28 CASSLSTSRRGYTF
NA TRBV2 CASISSGFRNTIYF
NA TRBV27 CASSLLFENTGELFF
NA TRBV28 CASSFAGFYEQYF
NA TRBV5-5 CASSVDGNYGYTF
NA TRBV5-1 CASSFMGGRETQYF
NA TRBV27 CASSLPGAGIHEQYF
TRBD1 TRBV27 CASSLSGQGVYEQYF
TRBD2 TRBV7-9 CASSPPSGVYNEQFF
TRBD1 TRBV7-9 CASSPPGQHYNEQFF
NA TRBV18 CASSPNITLVWGGKNIQYF
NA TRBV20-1 CSARTINEQFF